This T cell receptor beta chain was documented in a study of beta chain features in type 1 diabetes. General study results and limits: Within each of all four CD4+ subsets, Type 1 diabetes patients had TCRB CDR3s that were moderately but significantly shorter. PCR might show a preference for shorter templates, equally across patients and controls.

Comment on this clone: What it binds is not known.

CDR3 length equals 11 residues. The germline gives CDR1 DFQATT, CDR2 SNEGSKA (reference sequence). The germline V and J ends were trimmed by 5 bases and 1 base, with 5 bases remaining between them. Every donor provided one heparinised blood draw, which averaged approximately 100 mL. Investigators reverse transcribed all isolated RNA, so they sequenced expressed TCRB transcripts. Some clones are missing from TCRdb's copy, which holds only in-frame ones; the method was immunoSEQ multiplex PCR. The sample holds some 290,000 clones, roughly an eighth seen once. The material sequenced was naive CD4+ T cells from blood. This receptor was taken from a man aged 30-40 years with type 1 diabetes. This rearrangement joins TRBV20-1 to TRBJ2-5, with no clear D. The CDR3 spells CSAPGQETQYF. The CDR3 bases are TGCAGTGCTCCAGGCCAAGAGACCCAGTACTTC.